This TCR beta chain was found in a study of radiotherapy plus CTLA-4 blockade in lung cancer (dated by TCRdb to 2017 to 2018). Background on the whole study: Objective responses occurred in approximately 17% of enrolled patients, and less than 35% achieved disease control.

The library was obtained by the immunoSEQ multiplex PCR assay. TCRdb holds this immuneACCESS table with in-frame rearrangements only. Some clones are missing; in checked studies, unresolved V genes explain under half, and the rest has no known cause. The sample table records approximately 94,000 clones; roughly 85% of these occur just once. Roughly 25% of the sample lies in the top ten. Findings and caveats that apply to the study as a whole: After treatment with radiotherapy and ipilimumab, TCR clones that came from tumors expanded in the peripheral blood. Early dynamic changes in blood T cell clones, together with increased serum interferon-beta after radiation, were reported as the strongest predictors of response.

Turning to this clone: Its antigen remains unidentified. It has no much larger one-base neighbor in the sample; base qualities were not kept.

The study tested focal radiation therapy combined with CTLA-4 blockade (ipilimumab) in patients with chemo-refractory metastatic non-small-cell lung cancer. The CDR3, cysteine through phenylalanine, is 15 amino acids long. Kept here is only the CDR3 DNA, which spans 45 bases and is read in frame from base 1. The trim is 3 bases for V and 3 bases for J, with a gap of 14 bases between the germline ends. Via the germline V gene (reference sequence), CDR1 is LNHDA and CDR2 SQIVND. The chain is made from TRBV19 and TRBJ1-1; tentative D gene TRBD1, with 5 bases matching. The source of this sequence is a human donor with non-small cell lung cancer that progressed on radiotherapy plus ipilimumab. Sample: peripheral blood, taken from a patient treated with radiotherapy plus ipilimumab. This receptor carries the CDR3 CASSILGTGYTEAFF. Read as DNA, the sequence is TGTGCCAGTAGTATCTTAGGGACGGGGTACACTGAAGCTTTCTTT. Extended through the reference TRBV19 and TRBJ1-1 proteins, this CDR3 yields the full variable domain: DGGITQSPKYLFRKEGQNVTLSCEQNLNHDAMYWYRQDPGQGLRLIYYSQIVNDFQKGDIAEGYSVSREKKESFPLTVTSAQKNPTAFYLCASSILGTGYTEAFFGQGTRLTVV.